These 14 T cell receptor beta chains share one sample of origin, sequenced in a study of early T cells in non-severe SARS-CoV-2 infection. MiXCR, run by TCRdb on the 5' RACE reads, gives a single entry per CDR3 protein. The profile shows roughly 120,000 distinct CDR3 sequences, about 15% of them singletons. The sequencing sample was made of whole blood. The receptor source for this set is an adult who was a healthcare worker with PCR-confirmed SARS-CoV-2 infection or an uninfected control (not recorded which).

This clonotype was detected only a few times. The junction differs from germline at one of its ends, possibly a read error. The chain links TRBV7-6 to TRBJ2-2; D gene unclear. CDR1 and CDR2 (germline): SGHVS, FNYEAQ. This CDR3 is built from 16 residues. The CDR3 here is CASSIRRGPPPGELFF. CDR3 DNA sequence: TGTGCCAGCAGCATACGCCGCGGTCCACCGCCCGGAGAGCTGTTTTTT.

The V call is TRBV5-1, the J call TRBJ1-1; 8 bases align to TRBD1. This CDR3 has 15 amino acids. Per the germline V gene, CDR1 is SGHRS and CDR2 is YFSETQ. Trimming took 0 bases from V and 5 from J; bases not matched to a gene: 6. CDR3: CASSLDQGARTEAFF. CDR3 DNA: TGCGCCAGCAGCTTGGATCAGGGGGCGAGGACTGAAGCTTTCTTT.

This clonotype has more than one count but fewer than ten. The CDR3 coding sequence is TGTGCCAGCAGCTTACAGTATGGCTACACCTTC. This sequence encodes CASSLQYGYTF. The rearrangement links TRBV7-2 to TRBJ1-2, with D uncertain. The germline V gene has CDR1 SGHTA and CDR2 FQGNSA. The ends were cut back, 2 bases at V and 5 bases at J, with 3 bases in the middle. The CDR3 sequence is 11 residues long.

V is TRBV19 and J is TRBJ1-3; maybe TRBD1 (5 bases). Germline values: CDR1 LNHDA, CDR2 SQIVND (reference sequence). V lost 4 bases to trimming and J lost 4 bases, with 20 bases between them. CDR3 length: 17 residues. This chain's CDR3 is CASSTLLTALAGNTIYF. The CDR3 DNA follows: TGTGCCAGTAGTACCCTGTTGACAGCGCTCGCGGGAAACACCATATATTTT.

The gene calls are TRBV2 and TRBJ1-4, with 7 bases fitting TRBD1. The trim removed 7 bases at V and 8 bases at J, leaving 10 bases unmatched. Germline V gene sequence: CDR1 SNHLY, CDR2 FYNNEI. The CDR3 sequence is 14 residues long. CDR3 in DNA: TGTGCCAGCACGGCCCTCAGGGGGATAGAAAAACTGTTTTTT. The encoded protein is CASTALRGIEKLFF.

This chain joins TRBV10-2 and TRBJ2-5, with 14 bases lining up with TRBD2. V gave up 3 bases and J gave up 5 bases; unmatched junction bases: 8. Germline loops: CDR1 WSHSY, CDR2 SAAADI. This CDR3 has 17 residues. The CDR3 spells CASSDPGLAGVDETQYF. CDR3 sequence (DNA): TGCGCCAGCAGTGACCCGGGACTAGCGGGGGTAGATGAGACCCAGTACTTC.

Only a few counts were recorded for this clonotype. The J gene is TRBJ2-1, the V gene TRBV7-2, with 11 bases aligning to TRBD2. Germline lookup yields CDR1 SGHTA and CDR2 FQGNSA. V shed 5 bases, J shed 4 bases, and the junction held 10 bases outside the gene matches. This CDR3 contains 17 residues. CDR3 nucleotide sequence: TGTGCCAGCAGCCAATCACTAGCGGGGGACTTGTACAATGAGCAGTTCTTC. Amino acid sequence: CASSQSLAGDLYNEQFF.

The V call is TRBV12-3 or TRBV12-4, the J call TRBJ1-1; D is possibly TRBD1 (5 bases). The V end lost 5 bases, the J end lost 0 bases, and 13 bases lay between the germline ends. The length of the CDR3 is 15 residues. As DNA, the CDR3 is TGTGCCAGCAGTCCCCAGGGCGCGATGAACACTGAAGCTTTCTTT. It encodes CASSPQGAMNTEAFF.

V and J are TRBV5-6 and TRBJ1-1; D uncertain. V lost 1 base, J lost 2 bases, and 6 bases lay in between. Germline-derived CDR1 and CDR2 are SGHDT and YYEEEE. The CDR3 length is 13 residues. The CDR3 region is CASSLYSNTEAFF. CDR3 DNA sequence: TGTGCCAGCAGCTTGTACAGCAACACTGAAGCTTTCTTT.

The chain uses TRBV5-4 and TRBJ1-2; unclear D gene. This CDR3 contains 12 residues. Germline V gene lookup returns CDR1 SGHNT and CDR2 YYREEE (reference sequence). Trimming shortened V by 4 bases and J by 4 bases, and 8 bases separated the two germline ends. The DNA of the CDR3 is TGTGCCAGCAGCGACAATACCTATGGCTACACCTTC. This translates into CASSDNTYGYTF.

The gene calls are TRBV7-2 and TRBJ2-5; 7 bases line up with TRBD1. CDR3 size: 15 residues. Trimming removed 4 bases from V and 7 bases from J; junction bases left unmatched: 12. The V gene's germline CDR1 is SGHTA and CDR2 FQGNSA. CDR3 protein: CASSSFPGTAGTQYF. CDR3 nucleotides: TGTGCCAGCAGCTCCTTTCCCGGGACAGCAGGGACCCAGTACTTC.

This clonotype appeared a few times. The V gene is TRBV6-1, the J gene TRBJ1-2; D ambiguous. The germline gives CDR1 MNHNS, CDR2 SASEGT. Trimming left V 2 bases short and J 4 bases short, with 11 bases between. The CDR3 consists of 14 residues. In DNA form, the CDR3 reads TGTGCCAGCAGTGAATGGGGAGGAGTCTATGGCTACACCTTC. Encoded protein: CASSEWGGVYGYTF.

This clonotype was observed a handful of times. V gene TRBV12-3 or TRBV12-4 combines with J gene TRBJ1-1; TRBD1 is a possible D gene (5 bases). The V and J ends lost 0 bases and 1 base respectively, with 9 bases between them. The CDR3 sequence is 15 residues long. CDR3 amino acids: CASSLAGQGNTEAFF. In DNA form, the CDR3 reads TGTGCCAGCAGTTTAGCGGGCCAGGGGAACACTGAAGCTTTCTTT.

CDR3 bases: TGTGCCAGCGCCGATATTGAAGGGCCCGGGGAGCTGTTTTTT. Translation gives CASADIEGPGELFF. The V and J genes are TRBV25-1 and TRBJ2-2; D gene ambiguous. V lost 8 bases and J lost 6, with 16 bases in between. Germline lookup yields CDR1 MGHDK and CDR2 SYGVNS. The CDR3 totals 14 residues.